Shown below are 17 T cell receptor beta chains from a single sample sequenced in a study of neurological immune-mediated disorders. From the 5' RACE reads, TCRdb called clonotypes with MiXCR, one entry per CDR3 protein. The sample consists of around 41,000 distinct CDR3 sequences, roughly 15% of them appearing once. Input material: CD4+ T cells from blood. The origin of the receptors is a woman aged 60-70 years with HTLV-1-associated myelopathy (HAM/TSP).

This clonotype showed up many times. V and J are TRBV27 and TRBJ1-4, with D hard to call. This CDR3 has 15 residues. Germline assignment: CDR1 MNHEY and CDR2 SMNVEV (reference sequence). V lost 0 bases, J lost 0 bases, and 5 bases lay in between. CDR3 nucleotide sequence: TGTGCCAGCAGTTTATCGTTTGCAACTAATGAAAAACTGTTTTTT. This gives the protein CASSLSFATNEKLFF.

There are a few counts of this clonotype. This chain uses TRBV18 with TRBJ1-2, with D hard to call. CDR3 length: 14 residues. In germline, CDR1 is KGHSH, CDR2 LQKENI. With 3 bases removed from V and 8 bases from J, the gap between germline ends came to 16 bases. The CDR3 DNA sequence: TGTGCCAGCTCACCGTCTGGAGTACCGGGGGGCTACACCTTC. Encoded protein: CASSPSGVPGGYTF.

Many counts were recorded for this clonotype. The rearrangement links TRBV5-1 to TRBJ1-6; D is ambiguous. Germline V gene lookup returns CDR1 SGHRS and CDR2 YFSETQ. CDR3 size: 15 residues. Trimming removed 6 bases at V and 7 bases at J, with 17 bases between. The CDR3 nucleotides are TGCGCCAGCACCCCGGACGGACTGTTAAATTCACCCCTCCACTTT. Translated: CASTPDGLLNSPLHF.

In its sample, this clonotype was seen many times. The chain has TRBV12-3 or TRBV12-4 and TRBJ1-1; maybe TRBD1 (5 bases). V was pared by 1 base and J by 5 bases, with 14 bases between. The CDR3 has 15 residues. CDR3 bases: TGTGCCAGCAGTTTAGGCAGGGCCTATGGGACTGAAGCTTTCTTT. Translation: CASSLGRAYGTEAFF.

This clonotype occurred many times. The rearrangement links TRBV6-5 to TRBJ1-1, with D unclear. Germline CDR1 reads MNHEY; CDR2 reads SVGAGI. The CDR3 spans 15 residues. V lost 6 bases, J lost 3 bases, and 17 bases lay in between. The CDR3 DNA reads TGTGCCAGCAGCCGCCCCCGGGGAGCTTACACTGAAGCTTTCTTT. Protein sequence: CASSRPRGAYTEAFF.

This clonotype has ten or more counts. V gene TRBV5-1 combines with J gene TRBJ2-5; 10 bases match TRBD1. The length of the CDR3 is 14 residues. Losses at the gene ends were 5 bases for V and 5 bases for J; bases not matched to a gene: 6. Germline values: CDR1 SGHRS, CDR2 YFSETQ. As DNA, the CDR3 is TGCGCCAGCAGAACCGGGACAGGGGATGAGACCCAGTACTTC. It translates to CASRTGTGDETQYF.

This clonotype has at least ten counts. The chain has TRBV4-1 and TRBJ2-7, with 9 bases lining up with TRBD1. The CDR3 spans 15 residues. The trim removed 4 bases at V and 5 bases at J, leaving 9 bases unmatched. The V gene's germline CDR1 is MGHRA and CDR2 YSYEKL. CDR3 DNA sequence: TGCGCCAGCAGCCGCCAGACAGGGGGAAGGAACGAGCAGTACTTC. It yields the protein CASSRQTGGRNEQYF.

Only one count was recorded for this clonotype. V usage is TRBV6-5 and J usage is TRBJ2-7, with D tentatively TRBD2 (5 bases). The germline V gene has CDR1 MNHEY and CDR2 SVGAGI. Trimming pared 7 bases from V and 5 bases from J, leaving 12 bases between. The CDR3 totals 12 residues. CDR3 coding DNA: TGTGCCAGCAACTCCCGGGGTGACGAGCAGTACTTC. It is translated as CASNSRGDEQYF.

The J gene is TRBJ1-2, the V gene TRBV7-9, with D maybe TRBD1 (5 bases). V lost 8 bases to trimming and J lost 8 bases, with 24 bases between them. This CDR3 is 15 amino acids long. Germline V lookup: CDR1 SEHNR, CDR2 FQNEAQ (reference sequence). CDR3: CASGQMRWDLEGYTF. CDR3 in DNA: TGTGCCAGCGGCCAGATGAGATGGGACCTGGAGGGCTACACCTTC.

This clonotype was seen many times. This rearrangement joins TRBV5-1 to TRBJ1-3, with D uncertain. There are 17 residues in the CDR3. The germline CDR1 and CDR2 sequences are SGHRS and YFSETQ. V dropped 4 bases and J dropped 0 bases, with 17 bases sitting between them. CDR3 sequence: CASSPRAGGNSGNTIYF. CDR3 DNA: TGCGCCAGCAGCCCCCGGGCTGGTGGGAACTCTGGAAACACCATATATTTT.

Many counts were recorded for this clonotype. The chain is built from TRBV6-2 or TRBV6-3 and TRBJ1-3, with D tentatively TRBD1 (5 bases). Trimming removed 0 bases from V and 7 bases from J, with 10 bases in between. This CDR3 has 14 residues. Germline assignment: CDR1 MNHEY and CDR2 SVGEGT. The CDR3 here is CASSYSGVANTIYF. The CDR3 DNA reads TGTGCCAGCAGTTACTCGGGGGTGGCGAACACCATATATTTT.

This clonotype showed up many times. This rearrangement joins TRBV12-3 or TRBV12-4 to TRBJ1-5; 7 bases match TRBD1. The CDR3 extends over 15 amino acids. V trimming: 1 base; J trimming: 2 bases; junction bases outside the gene matches: 2. CDR3 nucleotide sequence: TGTGCCAGCAGTTTAGACACAGGGGGCAATCAGCCCCAGCATTTT. Amino acid sequence: CASSLDTGGNQPQHF.

The chain recombines TRBV20-1 with TRBJ2-1, with 13 nucleotides matching TRBD2. This CDR3 is 14 amino acids long. CDR1 and CDR2 (germline): DFQATT, SNEGSKA (reference sequence). V was pared by 6 bases and J by 10 bases, with 9 bases of the junction left unmatched. CDR3: CSAKKGGLAGEQFF. The CDR3 DNA follows: TGCAGTGCCAAAAAGGGGGGACTAGCGGGAGAGCAGTTCTTC.

The V call is TRBV21-1, the J call TRBJ1-2. TRBV21-1 is a pseudogene locus. The CDR3 is 14 amino acids. For the CDR3, the DNA is TGTGCCAGCACCCAAACACGACTGCGCTATGGCTACACCTTC. It codes for CASTQTRLRYGYTF.

This clonotype has at least ten counts. The V gene is TRBV20-1, the J gene TRBJ1-4; D remains unclear. The CDR3 runs 16 residues. Germline assignment: CDR1 DFQATT and CDR2 SNEGSKA (reference sequence). Trimming pared 0 bases from V and 0 bases from J, leaving 11 bases between. The CDR3 region is CSARDVRLATNEKLFF. As DNA, the CDR3 is TGCAGTGCTAGAGATGTTCGTTTAGCAACTAATGAAAAACTGTTTTTT.

This clonotype was picked up many times. This rearrangement joins TRBV7-9 to TRBJ2-1, with 8 bases that match TRBD2. This CDR3 has 14 residues. Germline CDR1 and CDR2: SEHNR and FQNEAQ (reference sequence). The ends lost 10 bases at V and 5 bases at J; junction bases unmatched: 10. This CDR3 reads CATTQSGGNNEQFF. In DNA, the CDR3 is TGTGCCACAACCCAGAGCGGGGGAAACAATGAGCAGTTCTTC.

Many counts were recorded for this clonotype. J is TRBJ1-4 and V is TRBV20-1; perhaps TRBD1 as D (6 bases). Looked up from germline, CDR1 is DFQATT and CDR2 is SNEGSKA (reference sequence). V was trimmed by 1 base and J by 3 bases, leaving 15 bases between them. The CDR3 contains 16 residues. The chain's CDR3 is CSARALGGLANEKLFF. The DNA of the CDR3 is TGCAGTGCTAGAGCTTTAGGGGGGTTGGCTAATGAAAAACTGTTTTTT.